Given below is one TCR beta chain in context. Its specificity is unknown. Trimming removed 7 bases at V and 5 bases at J, with 18 bases between. Germline CDR1 SGHAT, CDR2 FQNNGV. The CDR3 loop spans 14 amino acids. The sample originates from a study of cytomegalovirus exposure and HLA in healthy donors. Study results and caveats: V segments that were indistinguishable, TRBV6-2 and TRBV6-3 among them, were omitted from analysis. Later work found most CMV-associated TCR beta chains apparently HLA-restricted. Earlier analysis yielded a pattern in which most TCR beta V segments were productive about 90% or about 30% of the time.

13 Jbeta primers and 60 Vbeta primers were used for the PCR. Assay: immunoSEQ multiplex PCR; the TCRdb copy retains only in-frame clones and omits some. The sample shows about 130,000 clones, about 79% of them seen only once. This rearrangement joins TRBV11-2 to TRBJ2-7, with D possibly matching TRBD1 (6 bases). Sequencing input: PBMCs. The sequence came from a woman aged 18-30 years in good health and CMV-seropositive. The CDR3 nucleotides are TGTGCCAGCAAGGCGGTGGCAGGGGCCAACGAGCAGTACTTC. This translates into CASKAVAGANEQYF.